The next 13 T cell receptor beta chains were all read from a single sample in a study of blood T cell repertoires in COVID-19. Measured with immunoSEQ multiplex PCR; TCRdb has only the in-frame clones, and not every one. The table has 230,000 or so clones, about 83% seen once. Sequenced sample: peripheral blood. These receptors were obtained from a man aged 35 to 55 with active or convalescent COVID-19.

The V and J genes are TRBV11-1 and TRBJ2-1; 9 nucleotides match TRBD2. The CDR3 is 16 residues long. J lost 7 bases, V lost 3 bases, and 10 bases had no gene match. CDR1 and CDR2 from the germline V gene are SGHAT and FQDESV (reference sequence). Here the CDR3 DNA reads TGTGCCAGCAGCTTTAGCGGGAGATTGGTGTCGAATGAGCAGTTCTTC. As protein: CASSFSGRLVSNEQFF.

V usage is TRBV6-5 and J usage is TRBJ1-5, with D perhaps matching TRBD1 (6 bases). Trimming removed 6 bases from V and 2 bases from J, with 14 bases in between. CDR3 length: 15 residues. Looked up from germline, CDR1 is MNHEY and CDR2 is SVGAGI. This chain's CDR3 is CASRQTGIGNQPQHF. DNA for the CDR3: TGTGCCAGCAGACAAACAGGGATCGGCAATCAGCCCCAGCATTTT.

The V and J genes are TRBV27 and TRBJ2-7; 7 nucleotides match TRBD2. The CDR3 contains 14 residues. Per the germline V gene, CDR1 is MNHEY and CDR2 is SMNVEV (reference sequence). V gave up 1 base and J gave up 7 bases; unmatched junction bases: 7. CDR3 DNA sequence: TGTGCCAGCAGTTTATTGCTAGCGGACGGGGAGCAGTACTTC. Protein sequence: CASSLLLADGEQYF.

V gene TRBV27 combines with J gene TRBJ1-1; D not certain. CDR3 length equals 12 residues. Germline CDR1 reads MNHEY; CDR2 reads SMNVEV (reference sequence). V was cut by 3 bases and J by 8 bases, with 10 bases left in between. CDR3 sequence (DNA): TGTGCCAGCAGTTTTATCAGAGGCGAAGCTTTCTTT. It codes for CASSFIRGEAFF.

The rearrangement uses TRBV6-2 or TRBV6-3 and TRBJ2-3, with D perhaps matching TRBD2 (5 bases). The V and J ends lost 5 bases and 1 base respectively, with 13 bases between them. CDR3 length equals 15 residues. CDR1 MNHEY and CDR2 SVGEGT come from the germline V gene. DNA of the CDR3: TGTGCCAGCAGTCCCCTGTTGAGGGGCACAGATACGCAGTATTTT. The encoded protein is CASSPLLRGTDTQYF.

This clone appeared a single time. V is TRBV7-2 and J is TRBJ1-3; D gene ambiguous. Germline V gene lookup returns CDR1 SGHTA and CDR2 FQGNSA. Trimming removed 2 bases from V and 4 bases from J, with 12 bases in between. The CDR3 is 15 residues long. CDR3 in DNA: TGTGCCAGCAGCTTACTGGCAGGCACCGGAAACACCATATATTTT. As protein: CASSLLAGTGNTIYF. Complete variable domain (other parts from reference TRBV7-2 and TRBJ1-3): GAGVSQSPSNKVTEKGKDVELRCDPISGHTALYWYRQSLGQGLEFLIYFQGNSAPDKSGLPSDRFSAERTGGSVSTLTIQRTQQEDSAVYLCASSLLAGTGNTIYFGEGSWLTVV.

The chain joins TRBV7-9 to TRBJ2-7; 7 positions match TRBD1. The junction had 5 bases not matched to a gene; V was cut back by 5 bases and J by 7 bases. The length of the CDR3 is 12 residues. Germline V CDR1 and CDR2: SEHNR, FQNEAQ (reference sequence). The CDR3 coding sequence is TGTGCCAGCAGCCCACAGGGGCGGGAGCAGTACTTC. Translating it yields CASSPQGREQYF.

The rearrangement joins TRBV19 to TRBJ2-3, with 9 bases identical to TRBD2. The CDR3 is 15 amino acids. The trim removed 4 bases at V and 2 bases at J, leaving 4 bases unmatched. The germline V gene has CDR1 LNHDA and CDR2 SQIVND (reference sequence). CDR3 loop: CASSSGGGATDTQYF. CDR3 in DNA: TGTGCCAGTAGTAGCGGGGGGGGAGCCACAGATACGCAGTATTTT.

V and J are TRBV7-6 and TRBJ1-5, with D possibly TRBD1 on 5 matching bases. The CDR3 loop spans 15 amino acids. Germline lookup yields CDR1 SGHVS and CDR2 FNYEAQ. V dropped 5 bases and J dropped 3 bases, with 14 bases sitting between them. CDR3 sequence (DNA): TGTGCCAGCAGCCTTCTGGGGGGAGTCAATCAGCCCCAGCATTTT. It encodes CASSLLGGVNQPQHF.

The chain combines TRBV2 with TRBJ1-2, with D uncertain. The CDR3 contains 13 residues. Germline V gene sequence: CDR1 SNHLY, CDR2 FYNNEI. Trimming cost V 3 bases and J 1 base, with 6 bases left between them. The CDR3 coding sequence is TGTGCCAGCAGTGACGGGAGTAACTATGGCTACACCTTC. This translates into CASSDGSNYGYTF. Full variable domain (missing parts from reference TRBV2 and TRBJ1-2): EPEVTQTPSHQVTQMGQEVILRCVPISNHLYFYWYRQILGQKVEFLVSFYNNEISEKSEIFDDQFSVERPDGSNFTLKIRSTKLEDSAMYFCASSDGSNYGYTFGSGTRLTVV.

This clone appeared a single time. This rearrangement joins TRBV7-2 to TRBJ2-5; possibly TRBD1 for D (7 bases). The V gene lost 3 bases and the J gene lost 5 bases, with 16 bases spanning the gap. CDR3 length equals 15 residues. Germline loops: CDR1 SGHTA, CDR2 FQGNSA. CDR3: CASSLASGGRETQYF. The CDR3 region has the DNA TGTGCCAGCAGCTTGGCCTCAGGGGGGAGGGAGACCCAGTACTTC.

The rearrangement uses TRBV27 and TRBJ1-2, with D tentatively TRBD1 (6 bases). CDR3 size: 15 residues. Between the trimmed V and J ends, which lost 8 bases and 7 bases, there was a span of 23 bases. The germline CDR1 and CDR2 sequences are MNHEY and SMNVEV (reference sequence). The chain's CDR3 is CASRKAGEGNGGYTF. CDR3 coding DNA: TGTGCCAGCCGCAAGGCAGGGGAGGGGAATGGTGGCTACACCTTC.

The chain links TRBV5-1 to TRBJ1-5; D possibly corresponds to TRBD1 (6 bases). Deletions cut 4 bases from V and 6 bases from J, with 14 bases between. CDR1 is SGHRS and CDR2 is YFSETQ in the germline V gene. The CDR3 has 14 amino acids. CDR3 sequence (DNA): TGCGCCAGCAGCCCTGGGGGGGCGGGTCAGCCCCAGCATTTT. It encodes CASSPGGAGQPQHF.